These 10 T cell receptor beta chains were all obtained from the same sample, sequenced in a study of blood T cell repertoires in COVID-19. Only in-frame clones appear in the TCRdb table, and some are missing; sequencing was by immunoSEQ multiplex PCR. The sample shows 200,000 to 300,000 clones, approximately 83% of them seen only once. The sequencing sample was made of peripheral blood. The receptors were gathered from a man aged 35 to 55 with acute or convalescent COVID-19.

V and J are TRBV9 and TRBJ2-6; D gene ambiguous. Trimming removed 0 bases from V and 0 bases from J, with 7 bases in between. Germline-derived CDR1 and CDR2 are SGDLS and YYNGEE. The CDR3 runs 16 residues. The CDR3 DNA sequence: TGTGCCAGCAGCGTAGGCCAGTCCTCTGGGGCCAACGTCCTGACTTTC. Encoded protein: CASSVGQSSGANVLTF.

V and J are TRBV6-2 or TRBV6-3 and TRBJ2-1; 16 positions match TRBD2. Trimming cost V 4 bases and J 7 bases; bases outside gene matches: 10. Germline lookup yields CDR1 MNHEY and CDR2 SVGEGT. This CDR3 contains 18 residues. The CDR3 region has the DNA TGTGCCAGCAGTTCAGTCCCGGGACTAGCGGGAGGGCGGAATGAGCAGTTCTTC. It translates to CASSSVPGLAGGRNEQFF.

This clone was seen a single time. The J gene is TRBJ2-2, the V gene TRBV7-2, with D perhaps TRBD2 (6 bases). Germline CDR1 is SGHTA and CDR2 is FQGNSA. V was pared by 5 bases and J by 0 bases, with 13 bases between. There are 16 residues in the CDR3. The CDR3 DNA follows: TGTGCCAGCAGCCCACGGGGAGGTACGAACACCGGGGAGCTGTTTTTT. Protein product: CASSPRGGTNTGELFF.

This clone was counted only a few times. This rearrangement joins TRBV2 to TRBJ1-5; 8 bases line up with TRBD1. Per germline, CDR1 SNHLY and CDR2 FYNNEI. V lost 7 bases, J lost 6 bases, and 5 bases stayed unmatched. The length of the CDR3 is 13 residues. As DNA, the CDR3 is TGTGCCAGCAACGACAGGGGCAGTCAGCCCCAGCATTTT. Translating gives CASNDRGSQPQHF.

This rearrangement joins TRBV19 to TRBJ2-1; 7 bases match TRBD1. Germline CDR1 is LNHDA and CDR2 is SQIVND (reference sequence). V shed 6 bases and J 9 bases; nucleotides not matched to a gene: 14. The CDR3 sequence is 15 residues long. Here the CDR3 DNA reads TGTGCCAGTAGGGAGACAGGGTTTGGGTGGGGTGAGCAGTTCTTC. Translation gives CASRETGFGWGEQFF.

The chain is built from TRBV19 and TRBJ1-6, with 7 bases lining up with TRBD1. With 7 bases clipped from V and 7 bases from J, the junction kept 10 bases outside the gene matches. This CDR3 contains 15 residues. Germline CDR1 reads LNHDA; CDR2 reads SQIVND (reference sequence). The CDR3 region has the DNA TGTGCCAGTAAACAGGGACAGTGGGAAAATTCACCCCTCCACTTT. Translation: CASKQGQWENSPLHF.

The chain carries TRBV30 and TRBJ1-1; D is undetermined. Deletions cut 4 bases from V and 0 bases from J, with 9 bases between. The CDR3 sequence is 13 residues long. CDR1 and CDR2 from the germline V gene are GTSNPN and SVGIG (reference sequence). The CDR3 protein is CAWTEFVNTEAFF. In DNA, the CDR3 is TGTGCCTGGACAGAATTTGTGAACACTGAAGCTTTCTTT.

The rearrangement links TRBV5-8 to TRBJ2-7; 9 nucleotides align to TRBD2. The CDR3 is 15 residues long. V was clipped by 1 base and J by 5 bases; unmatched bases: 7. Germline V gene data show CDR1 as SGHTS and CDR2 as YDEGEE. The CDR3 DNA follows: TGTGCCAGCAGCTTGCTTGGTAGCGGGAGCAACGAGCAGTACTTC. It yields the protein CASSLLGSGSNEQYF.

This sequence joins TRBV14 and TRBJ2-1; TRBD2 matches 9 bases. Germline V gene lookup returns CDR1 SGHDN and CDR2 FVKESK. Unmatched junction bases numbered 12, after V lost 3 bases and J lost 9 bases. This CDR3 comprises 16 residues. The CDR3 spells CASSHSGSLMVGEQFF. Written as DNA, the CDR3 is TGTGCCAGCAGCCATAGCGGGAGTCTTATGGTTGGTGAGCAGTTCTTC.

The CDR3 sequence is CAWTDSQNIQYF. The CDR3, as DNA: TGTGCCTGGACGGACTCCCAAAACATTCAGTACTTC. The chain recombines TRBV30 with TRBJ2-4, with a tentative D call TRBD2 (5 bases). Per germline, CDR1 GTSNPN and CDR2 SVGIG (reference sequence). The CDR3 consists of 12 residues. Between the trimmed V and J ends, which lost 4 bases and 5 bases, there was a span of 9 bases.